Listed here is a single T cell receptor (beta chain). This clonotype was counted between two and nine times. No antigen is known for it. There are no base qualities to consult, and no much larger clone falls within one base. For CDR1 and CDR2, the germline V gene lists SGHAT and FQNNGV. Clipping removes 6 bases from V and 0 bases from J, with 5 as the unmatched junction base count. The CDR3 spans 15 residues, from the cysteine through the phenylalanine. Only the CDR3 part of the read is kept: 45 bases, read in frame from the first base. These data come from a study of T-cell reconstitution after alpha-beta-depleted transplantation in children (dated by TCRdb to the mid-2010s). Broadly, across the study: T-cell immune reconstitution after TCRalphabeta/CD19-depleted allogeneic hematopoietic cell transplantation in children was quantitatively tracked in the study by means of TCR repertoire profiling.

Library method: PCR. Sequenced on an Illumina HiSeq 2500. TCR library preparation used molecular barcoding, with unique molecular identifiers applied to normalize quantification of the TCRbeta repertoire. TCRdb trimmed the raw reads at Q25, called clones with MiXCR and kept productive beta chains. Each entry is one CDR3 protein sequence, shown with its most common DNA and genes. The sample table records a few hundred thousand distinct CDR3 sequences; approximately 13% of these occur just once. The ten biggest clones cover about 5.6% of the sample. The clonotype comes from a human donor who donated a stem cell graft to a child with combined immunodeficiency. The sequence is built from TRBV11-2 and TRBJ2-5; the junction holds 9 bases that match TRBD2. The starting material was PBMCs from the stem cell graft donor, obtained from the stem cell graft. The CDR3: CASSRTSGYQETQYF. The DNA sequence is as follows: TGTGCCAGCAGTCGTACTAGCGGGTACCAAGAGACCCAGTACTTC. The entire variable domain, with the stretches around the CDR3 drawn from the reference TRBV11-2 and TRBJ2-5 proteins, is EAGVAQSPRYKIIEKRQSVAFWCNPISGHATLYWYQQILGQGPKLLIQFQNNGVVDDSQLPKDRFSAERLKGVDSTLKIQPAKLEDSAVYLCASSRTSGYQETQYFGPGTRLLVL.